Below, 25 T cell receptor beta chains from the same sample are listed, as sequenced in a study of tumor-infiltrating lymphocytes in oesophageal squamous cell carcinoma. In TCRdb, the PCR reads were re-called with MiXCR into one record per CDR3 protein. This table has 15,000 to 20,000 distinct CDR3 sequences, 40% to 55% appearing once. The material sequenced was esophageal tumor tissue. Source of these receptors: a male donor with esophageal squamous cell carcinoma.

This clonotype ranks as medium-sized. The V gene is TRBV6-1, the J gene TRBJ1-2, with TRBD1 matching over 9 bases. Trimming removed 5 bases from V and 0 bases from J; junction bases left unmatched: 4. Germline values: CDR1 MNHNS, CDR2 SASEGT. The CDR3 is 15 amino acids. CDR3 residues: CASSFGTGTNYGYTF. The DNA of the CDR3 is TGTGCCAGCAGTTTTGGGACAGGGACTAACTATGGCTACACCTTC.

Concerning this clonotype: One end of the junction does not line up with germline, which may come from a read error. The chain carries TRBV7-9 and TRBJ2-3; D unresolved. Matching the DNA end better, TRBJ2-1 makes the J call doubtful. This CDR3 contains 15 residues. The germline gives CDR1 SEHNR, CDR2 FQNEAQ (reference sequence). The CDR3 DNA sequence: TGTGCTAGCAGCTCCGGGCCAAAATCGGTCGATGAGCAGTTCTTC. It yields the protein CASSSGPKSVDEQFF.

The chain employs TRBV6-6 and TRBJ2-3; 11 nucleotides align to TRBD1. The CDR3 consists of 16 residues. Germline loops: CDR1 MNHNY, CDR2 SVGAGI (reference sequence). V lost 4 bases and J lost 4; bases outside the gene matches: 7. DNA for the CDR3: TGTGCCAGCAGTTCAGGCGGACAGGGGGCTGCAGATACGCAGTATTTT. It encodes CASSSGGQGAADTQYF.

The chain is built from TRBV6-1 and TRBJ2-5, with 11 bases aligning to TRBD2. The closer fit of TRBJ2-1 to the DNA end suggests the J call may be wrong. This CDR3 region has 15 residues. The germline gives CDR1 MNHNS, CDR2 SASEGT. The CDR3 is CASSVTSGVSNEQFF. CDR3 nucleotide sequence: TGTGCCAGCAGTGTGACTAGCGGGGTATCCAATGAGCAGTTCTTC.

This clonotype was seen ten or more times. The V gene is TRBV18, the J gene TRBJ1-5; 7 nucleotides line up with TRBD1. V lost 5 bases, J lost 3 bases, and 7 bases stayed unmatched. The CDR3 totals 15 residues. CDR1 KGHSH and CDR2 LQKENI come from the germline V gene. The CDR3 nucleotides read TGTGCCAGCTCAGCTATACAGGGGCCCAATCAGCCCCAGCATTTT. Residues: CASSAIQGPNQPQHF.

The chain links TRBV7-3 to TRBJ2-1, with D perhaps TRBD2 (6 bases). Trimming removed 5 bases at V and 4 bases at J, with 15 bases between. This CDR3 has 15 residues. Per germline, CDR1 SGHTA and CDR2 FQGTGA. The CDR3 DNA follows: TGTGCCAGCAGCCCGATGGGACGGGAGTACAATGAGCAGTTCTTC. Translated: CASSPMGREYNEQFF.

The chain employs TRBV7-2 and TRBJ2-1; D is unresolved. The last part of the DNA fits TRBJ2-7 better; the J call may be wrong. The CDR3 runs to 13 residues. CDR1 and CDR2 from the germline V gene are SGHTA and FQGNSA. CDR3 in amino acids: CASSLVSVPEQYF. The DNA for the CDR3 is TGTGCCAGCAGCTTAGTCTCCGTCCCCGAGCAGTACTTC.

In regard to this clonotype: This could be a read error, since a much larger clone is one nucleotide away. The rearrangement uses TRBV7-6 and TRBJ2-1; possible D gene TRBD2, 5 bases. The end of the DNA fits TRBJ2-7 better, so the J call may be wrong. This CDR3 is built from 12 residues. Germline lookup yields CDR1 SGHVS and CDR2 FNYEAQ. CDR3 protein: CASSLPGNEQYF. The CDR3 DNA reads TGTGCCAGCAGCTTACCCGGGAATGAGCAGTACTTC.

This clonotype was counted a few times. Relative to the germline gene, one junction end is altered; a read error may explain this. The chain uses TRBV28 and TRBJ2-1; D is unresolved. Germline lookup yields CDR1 MDHEN and CDR2 SYDVKM. The CDR3 has 15 amino acids. The CDR3 reads CASSFPPISNNEQFF. The CDR3 region has the DNA TGTGCCAGCAGTTTCCCCCCCATCTCCAACAATGAGCAGTTCTTC. The whole variable domain, remainder taken from reference TRBV28 and TRBJ2-1, is DVKVTQSSRYLVKRTGEKVFLECVQDMDHENMFWYRQDPGLGLRLIYFSYDVKMKEKGDIPEGYSVSREKKERFSLILESASTNQTSMYLCASSFPPISNNEQFFGPGTRLTVL.

This sequence joins TRBV7-4 and TRBJ2-3, with 10 bases matching TRBD1. V dropped 5 bases and J dropped 2; count of bases not matched to a gene: 4. The CDR3 is 15 residues long. The germline V gene encodes CDR1 SGHVT and CDR2 SQSDAQ. The CDR3 reads CASSLRQGATDTQYF. The CDR3 coding sequence is TGTGCCAGCAGCCTGCGACAGGGGGCCACAGATACGCAGTATTTT. Variable domain in full (rest from reference TRBV7-4 and TRBJ2-3): GAGVSQSPRYKVAKRGRDVALRCDSISGHVTLYWYRQTLGQGSEVLTYSQSDAQRDKSGRPSGRFSAERPERSVSTLKIQRTEQGDSAVYLCASSLRQGATDTQYFGPGTRLTVL.

Comment on this clonotype: One end of the junction does not line up with germline, which may come from a read error. This chain connects TRBV5-3 to TRBJ2-5; D is ambiguous. TRBV5-3 is marked as an open reading frame, function uncertain. There are 14 residues in the CDR3. CDR3 in DNA: TGTGCCAGCAGCTTGCTCTCCAACCAAGAGACCCAGTACTTC. Translated, it gives CASSLLSNQETQYF.

In regard to this clonotype: The final CDR3 position lacks the conserved phenylalanine or tryptophan, pointing to a likely read error. Because the CDR3's place on the DNA is in doubt, the DNA is left out and the CDR3 is given as listed by TCRdb. The chain uses TRBV28 and TRBJ2-7; the table assigns TRBD2, which was not confirmed against the DNA. The CDR3 region is 17 residues in length, termini included. Germline-derived CDR1 and CDR2 are MDHEN and SYDVKM. The CDR3 loop is CASSSRARSGGGYTFGS.

V gene TRBV30 combines with J gene TRBJ1-1, with D possibly being TRBD1 (5 bases). The germline CDR1 and CDR2 sequences are GTSNPN and SVGIG (reference sequence). CDR3 length: 14 residues. V was pared by 0 bases and J by 0 bases, with 8 bases between. The chain's CDR3 is CAWSVQGVNTEAFF. DNA of the CDR3: TGTGCCTGGAGTGTCCAAGGGGTGAACACTGAAGCTTTCTTT.

In its sample, this clonotype was seen many times. The chain has TRBV11-3 and TRBJ2-1; D may be TRBD2 (6 bases). The last part of the DNA fits TRBJ2-7 better; the J call may be wrong. The CDR3 spans 14 residues. Germline loops: CDR1 SGHNT, CDR2 YENEEA. CDR3 residues: CASSFGGAYNEQYF. The CDR3 bases are TGTGCCAGCAGCTTCGGAGGGGCCTACAATGAGCAGTACTTC.

The chain employs TRBV7-2 and TRBJ2-4; D gene uncertain. The DNA end lines up better with TRBJ2-5; the J call may be wrong. The germline CDR1 and CDR2 sequences are SGHTA and FQGNSA. The CDR3 spans 14 residues. Here the CDR3 reads CASSRPGGQETQYF. CDR3 coding DNA: TGTGCCAGCAGCCGCCCCGGCGGCCAAGAGACCCAGTACTTC.

This clonotype came up many times. This chain connects TRBV5-4 to TRBJ2-2; D not resolved. V lost 2 bases and J lost 6, with 2 bases in between. In germline, CDR1 is SGHNT, CDR2 YYREEE (reference sequence). CDR3 length equals 11 residues. CDR3 DNA: TGTGCCAGCAGCTTTTCCGGGGAGCTGTTTTTT. Its protein product is CASSFSGELFF.

The genes are TRBV10-3 and TRBJ2-1, with 9 nucleotides matching TRBD1. Judging by the DNA end, TRBJ2-7 fits better; the J call may be wrong. The CDR3 consists of 17 residues. Germline CDR1 ENHRY, CDR2 SYGVKD. CDR3 in amino acids: CAISEYYPGQGVFEQYF. The CDR3 DNA reads as TGTGCCATCAGTGAGTATTATCCGGGACAGGGAGTTTTCGAGCAGTACTTC.

This clonotype has a count of ten or more. The gene calls are TRBV27 and TRBJ2-5; D is perhaps TRBD1 (5 bases). With 4 bases removed from V and 3 bases from J, the gap between germline ends came to 9 bases. The germline CDR1 and CDR2 sequences are MNHEY and SMNVEV (reference sequence). This CDR3 is 13 amino acids long. The CDR3 DNA is TGTGCCAGCAGTTCGATGGACAAAGAGACCCAGTACTTC. Protein sequence: CASSSMDKETQYF.

The genes are TRBV6-9 and TRBJ1-2; D possibly corresponds to TRBD1 (6 bases). The germline gives CDR1 MNHGY, CDR2 SVAAGI. The V and J ends lost 2 bases and 8 bases respectively, with 12 bases between them. CDR3 length equals 13 residues. CDR3 coding DNA: TGTGCCAGCAGTTATGGTCTTACAGGGGGCTACACCTTC. It is translated as CASSYGLTGGYTF.

Many counts were recorded for this clonotype. The V and J genes are TRBV20-1 and TRBJ2-1, with D possibly being TRBD2 (5 bases). The CDR3 length is 13 residues. Germline lookup yields CDR1 DFQATT and CDR2 SNEGSKA (reference sequence). Deletions cut 4 bases from V and 5 bases from J, with 12 bases between. CDR3 DNA: TGCAGTGCTAATCCTACCGGGAACAATGAGCAGTTCTTC. This translates into CSANPTGNNEQFF.

The CDR3 protein is CASSLGPVGNEQFF. As DNA, the CDR3 is TGTGCCAGCAGCTTAGGGCCGGTTGGGAATGAGCAGTTCTTC. The rearrangement links TRBV7-6 to TRBJ2-1, with unresolved D. V lost 1 base, J lost 7 bases, and 11 bases lay in between. The CDR3 covers 14 residues. Germline values: CDR1 SGHVS, CDR2 FNYEAQ. Based on the CDR3 plus reference TRBV7-6 and TRBJ2-1, the full variable domain is GAGVSQSPRYKVTKRGQDVALRCDPISGHVSLYWYRQALGQGPEFLTYFNYEAQQDKSGLPNDRFSAERPEGSISTLTIQRTEQRDSAMYRCASSLGPVGNEQFFGPGTRLTVL.

About this clonotype itself: It is likely a read error, because the conserved phenylalanine at the end of the CDR3 is missing. The limits of the CDR3 on the DNA are not certain, so only TCRdb's listed CDR3 is given. The chain couples TRBV7-8 to TRBJ2-3; TRBD2, the D gene given by the table, was not confirmed from the DNA. With termini counted, the CDR3 has 9 amino acids. In germline, CDR1 is SGHVS, CDR2 FQNEAQ. CDR3 in amino acids: CASSLVVRE.

V usage is TRBV7-8 and J usage is TRBJ2-5, with D maybe TRBD2 (5 bases). The J call may not be correct, given that the DNA end is closer to TRBJ2-1. This CDR3 is 14 amino acids long. Looked up from germline, CDR1 is SGHVS and CDR2 is FQNEAQ. DNA of the CDR3: TGTGCCAGCAACCGACTGGACTCCCGAGATGAGCAGTTCTTC. This translates into CASNRLDSRDEQFF.

This clonotype is medium-sized. This rearrangement joins TRBV6-6 to TRBJ2-7; D may be TRBD2 (6 bases). V lost 2 bases, J lost 6 bases, and 14 bases lay in between. The CDR3 runs 14 residues. Germline loops: CDR1 MNHNY, CDR2 SVGAGI (reference sequence). The CDR3 region is CASSYGGLGSEQYF. Written as DNA, the CDR3 is TGTGCCAGCAGTTACGGAGGGCTCGGTAGCGAGCAGTACTTC.

This clonotype occurred a few times. V usage is TRBV27 and J usage is TRBJ2-3; TRBD1 matches 7 bases. From germline, CDR1 is MNHEY and CDR2 SMNVEV (reference sequence). The CDR3 totals 15 residues. The V and J ends lost 6 bases and 4 bases, in that order; junction bases with no gene match: 10. The CDR3 is CASRRTGRGADTQYF. DNA of the CDR3: TGTGCCAGCAGAAGGACAGGAAGGGGAGCAGATACGCAGTATTTT.